This is a list of T cell receptor beta chains from one sample in a study of OX40 agonist ivuxolimab in advanced cancers. Profiled with immunoSEQ multiplex PCR; TCRdb holds only in-frame clones, not every one. The sample has roughly 100,000 clones; about nine tenths are singletons. The sequences come from CD4+ or CD8+ T cells sorted from blood, collected in a trial of the OX40 agonist ivuxolimab. Every receptor here comes from an adult with an advanced solid tumor such as melanoma, head and neck, liver or kidney cancer. CDR3s leave out the opening cysteine and the closing phenylalanine or tryptophan. Expanded clones get a size class; other rows say once, few or many, or leave the size out.

cdr3_aa	clone_size	j_call	v_call
ASSSGTGGIDNEQF	-	TRBJ2-1	TRBV11-2
ASSHGVRVEAF	-	TRBJ1-1	TRBV14
ASSSSGSEL	-	TRBJ1-4	TRBV9
AITERGARSYNEQF	-	TRBJ2-1	TRBV10-3
ASSYDRDGYT	-	TRBJ1-2	TRBV5-6
ASSVPGTPETQY	-	TRBJ2-5	TRBV7-8
ASSTPPTGAATEAF	-	TRBJ1-1	TRBV11-2
AWNGGIWTGELF	once	TRBJ2-2	TRBV30
AWSVPTGRHPYGYT	-	TRBJ1-2	TRBV30
ASSFGQAYEQY	-	TRBJ2-7	TRBV7-2
ASSSVGRTKNTEAF	-	TRBJ1-1	TRBV7-2
AWSSQGRGQPQH	few	TRBJ1-5	TRBV30
ASSPPGQGVSPLH	-	TRBJ1-6	TRBV10-2
ASGQETQY	-	TRBJ2-5	TRBV27
ASSLSWRGGADTQY	-	TRBJ2-3	TRBV7-2
ASTLGLLGQPQH	few	TRBJ1-5	TRBV28
ASTEGGFTYNEQF	-	TRBJ2-1	TRBV2
SAMRGRGNTIY	-	TRBJ1-3	TRBV29-1
ASAAADYGYT	-	TRBJ1-2	TRBV7-9
ASRGLAGETGELF	-	TRBJ2-2	TRBV2
ASSSRLAQETQY	-	TRBJ2-5	TRBV7-2
ASSLQSDLHYGYT	once	TRBJ1-2	TRBV7-9
ASRAGGALGYT	-	TRBJ1-2	TRBV6-5
ASSKQGSYNEQF	-	TRBJ2-1	TRBV6-6
ASSSRRGTVDEQY	-	TRBJ2-7	TRBV7-8
ASSQAGTDYGYT	-	TRBJ1-2	TRBV14
ASSLVSGGDQPQH	-	TRBJ1-5	TRBV7-2
ASSTTGDRGEQF	-	TRBJ2-1	TRBV19
ASNSGGAGYEQY	few	TRBJ2-7	TRBV6-1
AWGVTSGAYEQY	few	TRBJ2-7	TRBV30
ASSKGQQETQY	-	TRBJ2-5	TRBV6-6
ASSWVYGYT	-	TRBJ1-2	TRBV28
ASSGSGGSYNEQF	once	TRBJ2-1	TRBV28
ASSWRGADEQF	-	TRBJ2-1	TRBV5-1
ASSSRTGPGNTIY	-	TRBJ1-3	TRBV6-5
ASSSGINQPQH	-	TRBJ1-5	TRBV11-2
ASSDKSFSEQY	-	TRBJ2-7	TRBV2
ASSSGVGNQPQH	once	TRBJ1-5	TRBV7-2
ASSSGGASDTQY	-	TRBJ2-3	TRBV10-2